The text below deals with one T cell receptor beta chain. V dropped 2 bases and J dropped 2 bases, with 14 bases sitting between them. This CDR3 comprises 16 residues. CDR1 SGHAT and CDR2 FQNNGV come from the germline V gene. The data were obtained in a study of fetal regulatory T cell absence and autoimmunity. The table came from immunoSEQ multiplex PCR; TCRdb's copy has only in-frame clones and leaves some out. The sample lists about 95,000 clones; around 72% were seen once. The chain has TRBV11-2 and TRBJ2-3, with a possible D match to TRBD2 (5 bases). The source of this sequence is a male donor with IPEX syndrome. The sequencing input was pancreas tissue. CDR3 in amino acids: CASSLTWERVTDTQYF. The CDR3 nucleotides read TGTGCCAGCAGCTTAACATGGGAGCGAGTCACAGATACGCAGTATTTT.